This T cell receptor (beta chain) was identified during a study of blood T cell repertoires in COVID-19. As for the study in general: Whether acute or convalescent, the COVID-19 samples came from the United States, Italy and Spain. The analysed material was cDNA or gDNA that came from T cells, B-cell-depleted T cells, or PBMCs.

Original methodology: Estimates of nucleated cell counts were drawn from the amplification of reference gene primers. Sequenced by immunoSEQ multiplex PCR; TCRdb stores in-frame clones only, minus some. V and J calls plus clone size are reproduced from that table; the DNA served to infer D and trimming. The sample holds 200,000 to 300,000 clones, around four fifths seen once. J lost 5 bases, V lost 0 bases, and 8 bases had no gene match. This CDR3 contains 16 residues. Germline V gives CDR1 ENHRY, CDR2 SYGVKD. The TCR originated in a woman aged 55-69 years with active or convalescent COVID-19. V is TRBV10-3 and J is TRBJ1-2, with 8 nucleotides matching TRBD1. Source material: peripheral blood. The CDR3 is CAISESPGGLSYGYTF. DNA for the CDR3: TGTGCCATCAGTGAGTCCCCAGGGGGCTTGTCGTATGGCTACACCTTC.